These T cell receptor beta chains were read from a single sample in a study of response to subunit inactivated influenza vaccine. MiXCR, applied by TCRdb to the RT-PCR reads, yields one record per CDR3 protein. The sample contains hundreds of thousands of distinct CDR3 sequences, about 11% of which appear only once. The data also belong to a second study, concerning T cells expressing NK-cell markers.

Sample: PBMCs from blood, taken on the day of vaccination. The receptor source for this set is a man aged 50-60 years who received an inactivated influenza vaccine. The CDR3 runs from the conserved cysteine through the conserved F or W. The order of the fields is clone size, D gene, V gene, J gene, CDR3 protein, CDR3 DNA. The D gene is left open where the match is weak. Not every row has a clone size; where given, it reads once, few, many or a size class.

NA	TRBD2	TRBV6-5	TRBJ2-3	CASSYGSGITDTQYF	TGTGCCAGCAGTTACGGGAGCGGGATCACAGATACGCAGTATTTT
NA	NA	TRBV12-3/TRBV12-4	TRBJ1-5	CASSLAGFSNQPQHF	TGTGCCAGCAGTTTAGCAGGGTTTAGCAATCAGCCCCAGCATTTT
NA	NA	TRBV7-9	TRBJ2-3	CASSPEYF	TGTGCCAGCAGCCCAGAGTATTTT
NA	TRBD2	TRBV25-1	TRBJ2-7	CASSEPGTSGVAQYF	TGTGCCAGCAGTGAACCCGGGACTAGCGGTGTTGCGCAGTACTTC
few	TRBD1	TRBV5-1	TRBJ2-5	CASSRDRAGLETQYF	TGCGCCAGCAGCCGAGACAGGGCCGGATTAGAGACCCAGTACTTC
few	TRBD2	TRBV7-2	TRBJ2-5	CASSSSRGEETQYF	TGTGCCAGCAGCTCCTCTCGGGGGGAAGAGACCCAGTACTTC
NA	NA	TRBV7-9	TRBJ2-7	CASTLGAGSYEQYF	TGTGCCAGCACCTTAGGGGCGGGTTCCTACGAGCAGTACTTC
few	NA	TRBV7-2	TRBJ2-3	CASSPQGRTDTQYF	TGTGCCAGCAGCCCGCAGGGACGCACAGATACGCAGTATTTT
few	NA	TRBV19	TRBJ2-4	CASTRQSKNIQYF	TGTGCCAGTACCAGACAGTCCAAAAACATTCAGTACTTC
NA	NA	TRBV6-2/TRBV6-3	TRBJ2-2	CASSFYPVNTGELFF	TGTGCCAGCAGTTTTTACCCGGTGAACACCGGGGAGCTGTTTTTT
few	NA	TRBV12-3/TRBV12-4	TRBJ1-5	CASSPGGGEYQPQHF	TGTGCCAGCAGTCCCGGGGGGGGGGAATATCAGCCCCAGCATTTT
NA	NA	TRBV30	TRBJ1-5	CAWSVMGGNQPQHF	TGTGCCTGGAGTGTTATGGGGGGTAATCAGCCCCAGCATTTT
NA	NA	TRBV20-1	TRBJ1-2	CSAINPTGRQNFYGYTF	TGCAGTGCTATAAACCCTACTGGAAGACAGAATTTCTATGGCTACACCTTC
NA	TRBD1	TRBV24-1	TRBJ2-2	CATSETPGGPGELFF	TGTGCCACCAGTGAAACCCCAGGGGGCCCCGGGGAGCTGTTTTTT
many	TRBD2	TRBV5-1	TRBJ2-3	CASNWGGEDTQYF	TGCGCCAGCAACTGGGGGGGGGAAGATACGCAGTATTTT
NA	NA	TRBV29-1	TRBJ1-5	CSVGGSSNQPQHF	TGCAGCGTTGGAGGGAGCAGCAATCAGCCCCAGCATTTT
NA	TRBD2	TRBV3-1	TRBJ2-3	CASSQEAGPDTQYF	TGTGCCAGCAGCCAAGAAGCGGGGCCAGATACGCAGTATTTT
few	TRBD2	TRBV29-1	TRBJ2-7	CSGGSGAPYEQYF	TGCAGCGGCGGTAGCGGGGCCCCCTACGAGCAGTACTTC
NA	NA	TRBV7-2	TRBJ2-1	CASSFRSLGYNEQFF	TGTGCCAGCAGCTTCCGGTCTCTAGGGTACAATGAGCAGTTCTTC
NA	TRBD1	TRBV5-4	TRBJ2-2	CASSSSVDRGEKSSGELFF	TGTGCCAGCAGCTCATCTGTGGACAGGGGGGAAAAGAGTTCCGGGGAGCTGTTTTTT
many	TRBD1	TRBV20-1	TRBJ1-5	CSAPGTASNQPQHF	TGCAGTGCGCCCGGGACAGCTAGCAATCAGCCCCAGCATTTT
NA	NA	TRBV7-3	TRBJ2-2	CASSSRGAAGELFF	TGTGCCAGCAGCTCACGGGGGGCGGCCGGGGAGCTGTTTTTT
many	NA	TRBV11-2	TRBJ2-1	CASSNRENPYNEQFF	TGTGCCAGCAGCAATCGGGAGAACCCCTACAATGAGCAGTTCTTC
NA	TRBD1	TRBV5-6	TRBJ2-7	CASSTQPGQGAYEQYF	TGTGCCAGCAGCACTCAACCCGGGCAGGGGGCCTACGAGCAGTACTTC
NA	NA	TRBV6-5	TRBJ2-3	CASSTGYTDTQYF	TGTGCCAGCAGTACTGGATACACAGATACGCAGTATTTT
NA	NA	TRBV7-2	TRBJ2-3	CASSNRGGTDTQYF	TGTGCCAGCAGCAATAGGGGGGGAACAGATACGCAGTATTTT
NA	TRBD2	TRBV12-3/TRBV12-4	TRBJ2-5	CASSLFLAGVSETQYF	TGTGCCAGCAGTTTATTCCTAGCGGGAGTTTCAGAGACCCAGTACTTC
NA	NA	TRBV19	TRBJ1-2	CASRTRWTVNLSYGYTF	TGTGCCAGTAGAACCCGCTGGACAGTGAATTTGTCCTATGGCTACACCTTC
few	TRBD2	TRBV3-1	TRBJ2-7	CASSQAGTSRNEQYF	TGTGCCAGCAGCCAAGCTGGGACTAGCCGGAACGAGCAGTACTTC
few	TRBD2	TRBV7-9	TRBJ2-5	CASKSGGAWSETQYF	TGTGCCAGCAAGAGCGGGGGGGCCTGGTCAGAGACCCAGTACTTC
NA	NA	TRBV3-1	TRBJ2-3	CASSQPHTDTQYF	TGTGCCAGCAGCCAACCACACACAGATACGCAGTATTTT
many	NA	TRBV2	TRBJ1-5	CASSAPRQPQHF	TGTGCCAGCAGTGCGCCCCGGCAGCCCCAGCATTTT
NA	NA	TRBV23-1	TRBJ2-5	CASNLRETQYF	TGCGCCAGCAACCTGAGAGAGACCCAGTACTTC
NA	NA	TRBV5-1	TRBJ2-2	CASSLMTANTGELFF	TGCGCCAGCAGCTTAATGACAGCGAACACCGGGGAGCTGTTTTTT
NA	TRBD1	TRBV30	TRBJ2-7	CAWSGDSLSYEQYF	TGTGCCTGGAGTGGGGACAGTCTTAGCTACGAGCAGTACTTC
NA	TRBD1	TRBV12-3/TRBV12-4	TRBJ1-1	CASNRQGRNTEAFF	TGTGCCAGCAACAGACAGGGAAGAAACACTGAAGCTTTCTTT
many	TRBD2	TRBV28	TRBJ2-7	CASSIPLSGPYEQYF	TGTGCCAGCAGTATTCCCCTTAGCGGGCCCTACGAGCAGTACTTC
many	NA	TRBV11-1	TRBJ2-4	CASSLAPPGATRKNIQYF	TGTGCCAGCAGCTTAGCGCCTCCGGGGGCAACCCGCAAAAACATTCAGTACTTC
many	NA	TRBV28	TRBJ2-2	CASNKGPSLTKGSRSAGELFF	TGTGCCAGCAATAAGGGCCCTTCGCTCACTAAAGGGTCTCGTTCGGCCGGGGAGCTGTTTTTT
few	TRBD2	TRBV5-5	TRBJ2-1	CASSSRLAGSNEQFF	TGTGCCAGCAGCTCTAGACTAGCGGGATCGAATGAGCAGTTCTTC
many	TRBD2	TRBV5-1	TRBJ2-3	CASSAELAGGPDTQYF	TGCGCCAGCAGCGCGGAACTAGCGGGAGGGCCAGATACGCAGTATTTT
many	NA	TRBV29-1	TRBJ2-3	CSANTHGRDTQYF	TGCAGCGCCAATACACACGGCCGGGATACGCAGTATTTT
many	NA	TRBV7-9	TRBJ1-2	CASSLGPLLGGYTF	TGTGCCAGCAGCTTAGGACCGTTGCTCGGTGGCTACACCTTC
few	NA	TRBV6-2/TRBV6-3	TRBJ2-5	CASSSYAGETQYF	TGTGCCAGCAGCAGTTATGCCGGAGAGACCCAGTACTTC
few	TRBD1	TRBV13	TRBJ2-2	CASRDTGQGFVGELFF	TGTGCCAGCAGAGATACGGGACAGGGATTCGTCGGGGAGCTGTTTTTT
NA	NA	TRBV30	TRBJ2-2	CAWSELQNTGELFF	TGTGCCTGGAGTGAACTCCAGAACACCGGGGAGCTGTTTTTT
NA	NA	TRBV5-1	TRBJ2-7	CASSFTVSDEQYF	TGCGCCAGCAGCTTTACAGTCTCCGACGAGCAGTACTTC
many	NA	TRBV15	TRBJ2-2	CATSRDRTGASGTGELFF	TGTGCCACCAGCAGAGATAGGACCGGGGCCTCGGGGACCGGGGAGCTGTTTTTT
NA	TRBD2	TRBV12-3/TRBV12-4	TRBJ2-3	CASSLYLAGAPTDTQYF	TGTGCCAGCAGTTTATATCTAGCGGGGGCCCCCACAGATACGCAGTATTTT
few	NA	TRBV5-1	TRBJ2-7	CASSKPAAEQYF	TGCGCCAGCAGCAAGCCGGCAGCCGAGCAGTACTTC
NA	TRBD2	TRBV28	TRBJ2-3	CASSPGLAGPSTDTQYF	TGTGCCAGCAGTCCGGGACTAGCGGGACCTAGCACAGATACGCAGTATTTT
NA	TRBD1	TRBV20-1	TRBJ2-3	CSARRQGWSTDTQYF	TGCAGTGCTAGAAGACAGGGTTGGAGCACAGATACGCAGTATTTT